These 30 T cell receptor beta chains originate from one sample sequenced in a study of shared T cell receptors in the human thymus (dated by TCRdb to 2020 to 2022). Library construction relied on the immunoSEQ multiplex PCR assay. TCRdb holds this immuneACCESS table with in-frame rearrangements only. Some clones are missing; in checked studies, unresolved V genes explain under half, and the rest has no known cause. The sample yields approximately 400,000 clones; 85% to 95% were counted once. The ten most abundant clones make up approximately 0.02% of the sample. The specimen was thymocytes. Receptors originate from a human donor.

The genes are TRBV28 and TRBJ2-7; 7 bases fit TRBD2. V lost 3 bases to trimming and J lost 0 bases; unmatched junction nucleotides: 11. The germline CDR1 and CDR2 sequences are MDHEN and SYDVKM. The length of the CDR3 is 17 residues. The CDR3 sequence is CASSLRASGVNSYEQYF. The CDR3 bases are TGTGCCAGCAGTTTGAGAGCTAGCGGCGTCAACTCCTACGAGCAGTACTTC.

CDR3 loop: CASDLDLWTDTQYF. The CDR3 coding sequence is TGTGCCAGCGACCTAGATTTGTGGACAGATACGCAGTATTTT. This chain joins TRBV2 and TRBJ2-3; no definite D call. V shed 8 bases and J shed 3 bases, with 15 bases lying between them. The CDR3 is 14 residues long. Germline CDR1 SNHLY, CDR2 FYNNEI.

The chain has TRBV2 and TRBJ2-7; TRBD1 matches 11 bases. Trimming at V came to 8 bases and at J to 2 bases, leaving 8 bases not matched to a gene. This CDR3 comprises 15 residues. CDR1 and CDR2 from the germline V gene are SNHLY and FYNNEI. The DNA for the CDR3 is TGTGCCAGCCTAGTGCGGGACAGGGGGACCTACGAGCAGTACTTC. It yields the protein CASLVRDRGTYEQYF.

The chain employs TRBV7-9 and TRBJ2-1; 13 positions match TRBD2. Trimming took 1 base from V and 4 from J; bases not matched to a gene: 10. CDR3 length: 19 residues. Looked up from germline, CDR1 is SEHNR and CDR2 is FQNEAQ (reference sequence). CDR3 protein: CASSLEVRTSGRYYNEQFF. In nucleotides, the CDR3 is TGTGCCAGCAGCTTAGAGGTTCGGACTAGCGGGAGATATTACAATGAGCAGTTCTTC.

The J gene is TRBJ1-5, the V gene TRBV2; D not certain. The V and J ends lost 1 base and 7 bases respectively, with 11 bases between them. CDR1 and CDR2 from the germline V gene are SNHLY and FYNNEI. This CDR3 is built from 14 residues. CDR3 sequence reads: CASSEDGWRQPQHF. The CDR3 nucleotides are TGTGCCAGCAGTGAAGATGGGTGGAGACAGCCCCAGCATTTT.

This clone was detected a few times. The CDR3 bases are TGTGCCACCAGCAGAGAGCCCAGGTCGCAGTATTTT. Its translation: CATSREPRSQYF. This chain links TRBV15 with TRBJ2-3; D uncertain. This CDR3 is built from 12 residues. Trimming removed 0 bases at V and 10 bases at J, with 8 bases between. Germline V gives CDR1 LNHNV, CDR2 YYDKDF (reference sequence).

The chain recombines TRBV28 with TRBJ2-7; tentative D call: TRBD1 (6 bases). This CDR3 region has 14 residues. Germline V CDR1 and CDR2: MDHEN, SYDVKM. V was trimmed by 10 bases and J by 2 bases, leaving 18 bases between them. The DNA of the CDR3 is TGTGCCACGGGCGAGACAGGACCTACCTACGAGCAGTACTTC. It encodes CATGETGPTYEQYF.

The chain combines TRBV28 with TRBJ2-5; 7 bases agree with TRBD1. This CDR3 is 15 amino acids long. Germline CDR1 reads MDHEN; CDR2 reads SYDVKM. With V trimmed by 6 bases and J by 2 bases, 9 bases remained unmatched. CDR3 nucleotide sequence: TGTGCCAGCAGCCAACAGGGGAAGGGGCAAGAGACCCAGTACTTC. As protein: CASSQQGKGQETQYF.

This clone was observed once. V is TRBV5-5 and J is TRBJ1-2; 7 bases match TRBD1. The germline gives CDR1 SGHKS, CDR2 YYEKEE (reference sequence). This CDR3 spans 14 amino acids. V lost 2 bases to trimming and J lost 5 bases; unmatched junction nucleotides: 6. The CDR3 DNA follows: TGTGCCAGCAGCTTTAGAAACAGGGGATATGGCTACACCTTC. Translating gives CASSFRNRGYGYTF.

The V call is TRBV7-6, the J call TRBJ2-3, with D perhaps given as TRBD1 or TRBD2 (5 bases each). The CDR3 consists of 16 residues. Between the trimmed V and J ends, which lost 0 bases and 2 bases, there was a span of 12 bases. The germline gives CDR1 SGHVS, CDR2 FNYEAQ. The DNA for the CDR3 is TGTGCCAGCAGCTTAGCCACGGGACCCCACACAGATACGCAGTATTTT. Residues: CASSLATGPHTDTQYF.

The genes are TRBV5-1 and TRBJ1-5; a possible D gene is TRBD1 (6 bases). Looked up from germline, CDR1 is SGHRS and CDR2 is YFSETQ. The CDR3 loop spans 15 amino acids. V lost 2 bases, J lost 7 bases, and 16 bases lay in between. Written as DNA, the CDR3 is TGCGCCAGCAGCTTCGGTTACAGGGAGGAACAGCCCCAGCATTTT. Its translation: CASSFGYREEQPQHF.

This chain joins TRBV4-3 and TRBJ2-1, with no clear D. Looked up from germline, CDR1 is LGHNA and CDR2 is YSLEER. This CDR3 comprises 17 residues. Trimming removed 0 bases at V and 0 bases at J, with 12 bases between. For the CDR3, the DNA is TGCGCCAGCAGCCAAGATTTAGACCGCAGCTCCTACAATGAGCAGTTCTTC. Translation gives CASSQDLDRSSYNEQFF.

Only one count was recorded for this clone. The genes are TRBV28 and TRBJ1-3, with a tentative D call TRBD1 (5 bases). The V end was cut by 0 bases, the J end by 0 bases, with 21 bases between. This CDR3 has 20 residues. The germline gives CDR1 MDHEN, CDR2 SYDVKM. CDR3 region: CASSLCSGGLGRGSGNTIYF. In DNA form, the CDR3 reads TGTGCCAGCAGTTTATGCTCCGGGGGTTTGGGTCGGGGCTCTGGAAACACCATATATTTT.

This chain connects TRBV5-6 to TRBJ2-7, with TRBD1 identical over 8 bases. J gave up 0 bases and V 0 bases, and 8 bases lay outside the gene matches. This CDR3 has 17 residues. Germline V lookup: CDR1 SGHDT, CDR2 YYEEEE. The CDR3: CASSLEKDRGASYEQYF. The CDR3 coding sequence is TGTGCCAGCAGCTTGGAGAAAGACAGGGGAGCCTCCTACGAGCAGTACTTC.

The V and J genes are TRBV11-3 and TRBJ1-1; D perhaps matches TRBD1 (5 bases). The CDR3 has 16 amino acids. CDR1 and CDR2 from the germline V gene are SGHNT and YENEEA. Deletions cut 1 base from V and 4 bases from J, with 16 bases between. The CDR3: CASSLAPGRGSTEAFF. In DNA form, the CDR3 reads TGTGCCAGCAGCTTAGCCCCGGGACGGGGGAGCACTGAAGCTTTCTTT.

This chain uses TRBV7-9 with TRBJ2-3; 7 bases are a match to TRBD2. The CDR3 has 12 amino acids. Trimming took 5 bases from V and 10 from J; bases not matched to a gene: 6. Germline V gives CDR1 SEHNR, CDR2 FQNEAQ (reference sequence). The CDR3 DNA is TGTGCCAGCAGCCCCCTGGGGGGGGCGCAGTATTTT. This sequence encodes CASSPLGGAQYF. Based on the CDR3 plus reference TRBV7-9 and TRBJ2-3, the full variable domain is DTGVSQNPRHKITKRGQNVTFRCDPISEHNRLYWYRQTLGQGPEFLTYFQNEAQLEKSRLLSDRFSAERPKGSFSTLEIQRTEQGDSAMYLCASSPLGGAQYFGPGTRLTVL.

The chain links TRBV30 to TRBJ1-1; the match to TRBD1 covers 7 bases. Germline CDR1 is GTSNPN and CDR2 is SVGIG (reference sequence). The V segment lost 1 base and the J segment 6 bases; nucleotides outside the gene matches: 8. The CDR3 contains 14 residues. Written as DNA, the CDR3 is TGTGCCTGGAGTGGACAGGGATTTTCATCTGAAGCTTTCTTT. It is translated as CAWSGQGFSSEAFF. Together with reference TRBV30 and TRBJ1-1, the CDR3 gives the full variable domain: SQTIHQWPATLVQPVGSPLSLECTVEGTSNPNLYWYRQAAGRGLQLLFYSVGIGQISSEVPQNLSASRPQDRQFILSSKKLLLSDSGFYLCAWSGQGFSSEAFFGQGTRLTVV.

The CDR3 is CASSGPRVDYGYTF. CDR3 coding DNA: TGTGCCAGCAGCGGACCCAGGGTTGACTATGGCTACACCTTC. V gene TRBV5-8 combines with J gene TRBJ1-2; perhaps TRBD1 as D (5 bases). Germline assignment: CDR1 SGHTS and CDR2 YDEGEE. V lost 4 bases to trimming and J lost 3 bases, with 13 bases between them. The CDR3 spans 14 residues.

This chain uses TRBV27 with TRBJ2-3; tentatively, D is TRBD1 (6 bases). V was clipped by 1 base and J by 2 bases, with 10 bases between them. CDR1 is MNHEY, CDR2 SMNVEV, per germline (reference sequence). There are 15 residues in the CDR3. The CDR3 DNA reads TGTGCCAGCAGTTTATTGCAGGGGAACACAGATACGCAGTATTTT. Translation: CASSLLQGNTDTQYF.

The chain employs TRBV11-3 and TRBJ2-1; 12 nucleotides agree with TRBD2. In germline, CDR1 is SGHNT, CDR2 YENEEA. The CDR3 length is 15 residues. The junction had 2 bases not matched to a gene; V was cut back by 1 base and J by 7 bases. The CDR3 loop reads CASSLGTSGTNEQFF. The CDR3, as DNA: TGTGCCAGCAGCTTAGGGACTAGCGGGACTAATGAGCAGTTCTTC.

The genes are TRBV28 and TRBJ2-3; the D gene could be TRBD1 or TRBD2 (5 bases each). V was pared by 2 bases and J by 3 bases, with 21 bases between. The germline gives CDR1 MDHEN, CDR2 SYDVKM. CDR3 length equals 18 residues. CDR3 protein: CASSLGGSADKRTDTQYF. The CDR3 DNA reads as TGTGCCAGCAGTTTAGGGGGTTCGGCAGACAAGAGAACAGATACGCAGTATTTT.

V and J are TRBV28 and TRBJ2-4; possibly TRBD1 for D (6 bases). Germline V gives CDR1 MDHEN, CDR2 SYDVKM. V gave up 6 bases and J gave up 2 bases, with 11 bases separating them. The CDR3 totals 14 residues. As DNA, the CDR3 is TGTGCCAGCAGCCACAGGGCTCCCAAAAACATTCAGTACTTC. Translating gives CASSHRAPKNIQYF.

The V call is TRBV10-3, the J call TRBJ2-7, with 8 bases aligning to TRBD2. Unmatched junction bases numbered 8, after V lost 2 bases and J lost 5 bases. The germline V gene encodes CDR1 ENHRY and CDR2 SYGVKD. The CDR3 spans 15 residues. The CDR3 reads CAISESSGNDDEQYF. CDR3 DNA: TGTGCCATCAGTGAGAGTAGCGGGAACGACGACGAGCAGTACTTC.

V gene TRBV7-6 combines with J gene TRBJ2-7, with 14 positions matching TRBD2. In germline, CDR1 is SGHVS, CDR2 FNYEAQ. V shed 5 bases and J 7 bases; nucleotides not matched to a gene: 10. This CDR3 contains 16 residues. CDR3 amino acids: CASSQGLAGDLREQYF. The CDR3 DNA sequence: TGTGCCAGCAGCCAGGGACTAGCGGGAGATCTAAGGGAGCAGTACTTC.

The V and J genes are TRBV30 and TRBJ2-7, with TRBD2 as a possible D gene (6 bases). V shed 2 bases and J shed 5 bases, with 16 bases lying between them. The CDR3 consists of 14 residues. Germline V gene data show CDR1 as GTSNPN and CDR2 as SVGIG (reference sequence). This chain's CDR3 is CAWSTGSGHNEQYF. In nucleotides, the CDR3 is TGTGCCTGGAGTACGGGTAGCGGCCATAACGAGCAGTACTTC.

The chain links TRBV6-5 to TRBJ2-1; no reliable D call. This CDR3 comprises 12 residues. Germline loops: CDR1 MNHEY, CDR2 SVGAGI. The ends were cut back, 3 bases at V and 7 bases at J, with 7 bases in the middle. CDR3 in amino acids: CASSYPTNEQFF. The CDR3 DNA reads as TGTGCCAGCAGTTATCCGACGAATGAGCAGTTCTTC.

The chain is built from TRBV11-2 and TRBJ1-1, with D uncertain. In germline, CDR1 is SGHAT, CDR2 FQNNGV. Trimming took 5 bases from V and 4 from J, leaving 8 bases between them. The CDR3 is 12 amino acids. This CDR3 reads CASSQEATEAFF. CDR3 in DNA: TGTGCCAGCAGCCAGGAGGCCACTGAAGCTTTCTTT.

The chain combines TRBV11-2 with TRBJ2-1; 8 positions match TRBD2. Germline V gives CDR1 SGHAT, CDR2 FQNNGV. Losses at the gene ends were 3 bases for V and 9 bases for J; bases not matched to a gene: 7. The CDR3 consists of 14 residues. The CDR3 nucleotides are TGTGCCAGCAGCTTTCGGGAGGGAGGGGGTGAGCAGTTCTTC. This sequence encodes CASSFREGGGEQFF.

The J gene is TRBJ1-5, the V gene TRBV4-1; the D is unclear. The CDR3 has 13 residues. With 3 bases removed from V and 9 bases from J, the gap between germline ends came to 12 bases. Germline V gene sequence: CDR1 MGHRA, CDR2 YSYEKL. CDR3 region: CASSQRLARPQHF. The CDR3, as DNA: TGCGCCAGCAGCCAGCGCCTCGCCAGGCCCCAGCATTTT.

This clone was seen once. The rearrangement joins TRBV6-5 to TRBJ2-7, with 9 bases that match TRBD2. V shed 2 bases and J 7 bases; nucleotides not matched to a gene: 9. Germline CDR1 reads MNHEY; CDR2 reads SVGAGI. The CDR3 consists of 15 residues. In DNA, the CDR3 is TGTGCCAGCAGTTACGGGTTAGCGGGAGCGGGGGAGCAGTACTTC. Translated: CASSYGLAGAGEQYF.